One sample yielded the 6 T cell receptor beta chains listed below, sequenced in a study of glioma-infiltrating T cells. TCR alpha and beta CDR3 regions were amplified from RNA using iRepertoire nested multiplex PCR. TCRdb re-analysed the multiplex PCR reads in MiXCR, keeping a single row per CDR3 protein. Among approximately 140,000 distinct CDR3 sequences listed, around a quarter were seen once. The sample comprised glioma tissue, nonneoplastic brain tissue, or PBMCs (not recorded which). These receptors all come from a human donor with low-grade glioma or glioblastoma, undergoing nonglioma brain surgery, or in good health (not recorded which).

This chain links TRBV12-3 or TRBV12-4 with TRBJ1-2; D is uncertain. Deletions cut 3 bases from V and 5 bases from J, with 10 bases between. This CDR3 is 13 amino acids long. The CDR3 is CASSLGNQYGYTF. CDR3 DNA sequence: TGTGCCAGCAGTTTGGGCAACCAATATGGCTACACCTTC.

The rearrangement links TRBV24-1 to TRBJ2-2; tentatively, D is TRBD1 (6 bases). Trimming stripped 10 bases from V and 1 base from J, with 12 bases between. Germline V gene data show CDR1 as KGHDR and CDR2 as SFDVKD. The CDR3 has 14 amino acids. DNA for the CDR3: TGTGCCACAGAACGGACAGAGAACACCGGGGAGCTGTTTTTT. Translated, it gives CATERTENTGELFF.

At least ten counts were recorded for this clonotype. The chain links TRBV20-1 to TRBJ2-5; 9 nucleotides agree with TRBD2. The CDR3 covers 15 residues. Germline V lookup: CDR1 DFQATT, CDR2 SNEGSKA (reference sequence). V was pared by 4 bases and J by 4 bases, with 10 bases of the junction left unmatched. In DNA, the CDR3 is TGCAGTGCTACCAACTGGGCGGGGGGGCGAGAGACCCAGTACTTC. Amino acid sequence: CSATNWAGGRETQYF.

The J gene is TRBJ2-5, the V gene TRBV7-2, with 15 bases fitting TRBD2. The CDR3 has 17 amino acids. V shed 5 bases and J 2 bases; nucleotides not matched to a gene: 6. The germline gives CDR1 SGHTA, CDR2 FQGNSA. This CDR3 is CASSPPGLAGGQETQYF. Here the CDR3 DNA reads TGTGCCAGCAGCCCACCAGGACTAGCGGGGGGGCAAGAGACCCAGTACTTC.

This clonotype showed up many times. The chain has TRBV6-1 and TRBJ1-4, with D possibly TRBD1 on 5 matching bases. Germline-derived CDR1 and CDR2 are MNHNS and SASEGT. The CDR3 runs 16 residues. Trimming left V 7 bases short and J 2 bases short, with 17 bases between. For the CDR3, the DNA is TGTGCCAGCAACAAGACACCGGGACGCACTAATGAAAAACTGTTTTTT. Its protein is CASNKTPGRTNEKLFF.

In this sample, this clonotype turned up many times. The chain carries TRBV20-1 and TRBJ1-3, with a weak D call TRBD1 (6 bases). Germline-derived CDR1 and CDR2 are DFQATT and SNEGSKA (reference sequence). The V end was cut by 6 bases, the J end by 0 bases, with 15 bases between. The CDR3 length is 15 residues. CDR3 coding DNA: TGCAGTGCCAGGGGTAGCCTTTCCTCTGGAAACACCATATATTTT. Amino acids: CSARGSLSSGNTIYF.